This T cell receptor (beta chain) comes out of a study of regulatory T cells in long-lasting Graves disease. Study outcomes and limitations: Persistent cases favored TRBV28, TRBJ1-2 and TRBJ2-5.

There are many counts of this clonotype. The antigen is not known. As to time point: persistent/refractory GD, antithyroid drugs over 5 years with positive TRAb. The TCR library was prepared using RNA isolated from PBMCs. About 8.8 milliliters of peripheral blood went into EDTA tubes. Researchers made TCR beta libraries by using iRepertoire HTBI primers and running Arm-PCR on CDR3 regions. TCRdb analysed the multiplex PCR reads with MiXCR anew, one entry per CDR3 protein. The table includes 300,000 to 350,000 distinct CDR3 sequences, roughly 21% detected once. V lost 5 bases to trimming and J lost 7 bases, with 14 bases between them. The CDR3 extends over 14 amino acids. In germline, CDR1 is SNHLY, CDR2 FYNNEI.

The V gene is TRBV2, the J gene TRBJ1-4, with a tentative D call TRBD1 (6 bases). The starting material was peripheral blood mononuclear cells (PBMCs), obtained when the disease was refractory, from a patient treated with antithyroid drugs. This TCR came from a female donor with Graves disease. CDR3 DNA sequence: TGTGCCAGCAGTCAAGACAGGACGGGTGAAAAACTGTTTTTT. Its protein product is CASSQDRTGEKLFF.